This T cell receptor (beta chain) was retrieved from a study of T cells in Graves' hyperthyroidism and ophthalmopathy. Whole-study results and caveats: A 13 V-J signature model discriminated ophthalmopathy versus stable hyperthyroidism.

Patients were excluded for uncontrolled infection, other autoimmune disease, pregnancy or lactation. About this clonotype itself: The antigen is not known.

There are 14 residues in the CDR3. Germline V gives CDR1 SNHLY, CDR2 FYNNEI. Trimming removed 3 bases at V and 3 bases at J, with 12 bases between. TCR beta CDR3 regions were amplified from RNA. HTBI primers were used for first-round RT-PCR of the TCR CDR3. TCRdb analysed the multiplex PCR reads with MiXCR anew, one entry per CDR3 protein. The table has 490,000 or so distinct CDR3 sequences, roughly 45% seen once. Sequencing input: peripheral blood or thyroid tissue (not recorded which). This sequence was found in an adult woman with Graves' disease, either hyperthyroidism or ophthalmopathy (not recorded which). This rearrangement joins TRBV2 to TRBJ2-7; tentatively, D is TRBD1 or TRBD2 (5 bases each). CDR3 nucleotide sequence: TGTGCCAGCAGTGAGGGGGAGAGGGGCTACGAGCAGTACTTC. This encodes CASSEGERGYEQYF.